The 19 T cell receptor beta chains reported below all come from one sample, sequenced in a study of blood T cell repertoires in COVID-19. TCRdb's copy holds only in-frame clones and misses some; the assay was immunoSEQ multiplex PCR. Found here are 250,000 to 350,000 clones, more than 70% of them singletons; the top ten hold about 5%. What was sequenced was PBMCs or T cells enriched from blood (not recorded which). These receptors all come from a woman in her 30s who had recovered from COVID-19.

The J gene is TRBJ1-2, the V gene TRBV2; 7 nucleotides match TRBD1. The V and J ends lost 6 bases and 5 bases, in that order; junction bases with no gene match: 12. CDR3 length equals 15 residues. Germline V gene lookup returns CDR1 SNHLY and CDR2 FYNNEI. CDR3 DNA sequence: TGTGCCAGCAGCGATACAGGGGCCTTTGGGTATGGCTACACCTTC. This translates into CASSDTGAFGYGYTF.

The rearrangement joins TRBV6-4 to TRBJ2-3, with TRBD1 matching over 7 bases. The CDR3 runs 14 residues. Germline values: CDR1 MRHNA, CDR2 SNTAGT. After removal of 6 bases from V and 0 bases from J, the junction contained 3 bases not matched to a gene. The CDR3 protein is CASRRDSSTDTQYF. The CDR3 DNA follows: TGTGCCAGCAGGAGGGACAGTAGCACAGATACGCAGTATTTT.

The count of this clone is one. This sequence joins TRBV3-1 (or the pseudogene TRBV3-2) and TRBJ2-4, with 7 bases aligning to TRBD2. Trimming took 4 bases from V and 3 from J; bases not matched to a gene: 9. This CDR3 is built from 16 residues. Germline V gene data show CDR1 as LGHDT and CDR2 as YNNKEL (reference sequence). CDR3 nucleotides: TGTGCCAGCAGCCCCTTAGCGGGTGTGGGCAAAAACATTCAGTACTTC. This codes for CASSPLAGVGKNIQYF.

V usage is TRBV9 and J usage is TRBJ2-5; possibly TRBD2 for D (6 bases). CDR3 size: 15 residues. The germline V and J ends were trimmed by 4 bases and 3 bases, with 16 bases remaining between them. Germline loops: CDR1 SGDLS, CDR2 YYNGEE. The CDR3 nucleotides are TGTGCCAGCAGCCCCTCCGGGACTCCGAAAGAGACCCAGTACTTC. This translates into CASSPSGTPKETQYF.

A remark on this clone: The same CDR3 can be traced to other DNA sequences in this sample. The V and J genes are TRBV4-1 and TRBJ2-5, with 10 bases that match TRBD2. J was trimmed by 1 base and V by 1 base; bases with no gene match: 0. Looked up from germline, CDR1 is MGHRA and CDR2 is YSYEKL. This CDR3 is 15 amino acids long. The CDR3 protein is CASSQVAGGQETQYF. The CDR3 coding sequence is TGCGCCAGCAGCCAAGTAGCGGGGGGCCAAGAGACCCAGTACTTC.

This chain connects TRBV7-6 to TRBJ2-4; the match to TRBD2 covers 8 bases. CDR1 is SGHVS, CDR2 FNYEAQ, per germline. The J segment lost 0 bases and the V segment lost 4 bases, leaving 2 bases of the junction unmatched. The CDR3 runs to 15 residues. The CDR3 DNA sequence: TGTGCCAGCAGCTCGGGGGGGTTAGCCAAAAACATTCAGTACTTC. This gives the protein CASSSGGLAKNIQYF. The whole variable domain, filled in from reference TRBV7-6 and TRBJ2-4, reads GAGVSQSPRYKVTKRGQDVALRCDPISGHVSLYWYRQALGQGPEFLTYFNYEAQQDKSGLPNDRFSAERPEGSISTLTIQRTEQRDSAMYRCASSSGGLAKNIQYFGAGTRLSVL.

This clone appeared a single time. The chain joins TRBV4-3 to TRBJ2-7; D gene unclear. V lost 0 bases and J lost 2, with 11 bases in between. The CDR3 sequence is 15 residues long. CDR1 and CDR2 from the germline V gene are LGHNA and YSLEER. DNA of the CDR3: TGCGCCAGCAGCCAAGATCAACCAGGTCCCTACGAGCAGTACTTC. This codes for CASSQDQPGPYEQYF.

The table lists this clone with a count of one. This chain uses TRBV30 with TRBJ1-5, with D unresolved. Germline CDR1 is GTSNPN and CDR2 is SVGIG (reference sequence). Trimming took off 1 base at V and 0 bases at J, with 10 bases between the two ends. The CDR3 loop spans 15 amino acids. In DNA, the CDR3 is TGTGCCTGGAGTGACTACGGTTATAGCAATCAGCCCCAGCATTTT. It codes for CAWSDYGYSNQPQHF. Drawing the rest from reference TRBV30 and TRBJ1-5, the complete variable domain is SQTIHQWPATLVQPVGSPLSLECTVEGTSNPNLYWYRQAAGRGLQLLFYSVGIGQISSEVPQNLSASRPQDRQFILSSKKLLLSDSGFYLCAWSDYGYSNQPQHFGDGTRLSIL.

The CDR3 region is CASSSAGQDPEAFF. The CDR3 DNA sequence: TGTGCCAGCAGTTCCGCTGGACAGGACCCTGAAGCTTTCTTT. The chain has TRBV6-5 and TRBJ1-1; 7 bases map to TRBD1. The CDR3 runs 14 residues. Per germline, CDR1 MNHEY and CDR2 SVGAGI. Unmatched junction bases numbered 8, after V lost 4 bases and J lost 6 bases.

This chain links TRBV28 with TRBJ1-2; no clear D. The V end was cut by 7 bases, the J end by 3 bases, with 12 bases between. The CDR3 loop spans 13 amino acids. Germline V gives CDR1 MDHEN, CDR2 SYDVKM. CDR3 nucleotides: TGTGCCAGCACCCCTCGTCGGTACTATGGCTACACCTTC. Protein product: CASTPRRYYGYTF.

The V gene is TRBV5-4, the J gene TRBJ2-7; D is possibly TRBD1 (5 bases). CDR3 size: 14 residues. Germline V gene data show CDR1 as SGHNT and CDR2 as YYREEE (reference sequence). V gave up 10 bases and J gave up 7 bases, with 24 bases separating them. The CDR3 sequence: CAYADGARWGEQYF. CDR3 nucleotides: TGTGCCTACGCAGATGGGGCGAGGTGGGGTGAGCAGTACTTC.

The chain carries TRBV29-1 and TRBJ2-5; D remains unclear. CDR3 size: 12 residues. CDR1 is SQVTM, CDR2 ANQGSEA, per germline. Deletions cut 0 bases from V and 5 bases from J, with 7 bases between. The CDR3 sequence: CSVEDLRETQYF. CDR3 DNA sequence: TGCAGCGTTGAAGATCTGAGGGAGACCCAGTACTTC.

This chain links TRBV7-9 with TRBJ1-2; D possibly corresponds to TRBD1 (5 bases). Trimming removed 1 base from V and 2 bases from J, with 11 bases in between. The germline CDR1 and CDR2 sequences are SEHNR and FQNEAQ (reference sequence). The CDR3 has 15 amino acids. The CDR3 region is CASSLERGGNYGYTF. The CDR3 nucleotides are TGTGCCAGCAGCTTAGAAAGGGGAGGCAACTATGGCTACACCTTC.

This clone occurred once. The gene calls are TRBV24-1 and TRBJ2-5; 9 bases fit TRBD2. This CDR3 has 15 amino acids. The germline V gene encodes CDR1 KGHDR and CDR2 SFDVKD. V lost 2 bases, J lost 5 bases, and 5 bases stayed unmatched. The CDR3 loop reads CATSDSRTSVETQYF. For the CDR3, the DNA is TGTGCCACCAGTGATTCCCGGACTAGCGTGGAGACCCAGTACTTC.

The rearrangement uses TRBV5-1 and TRBJ2-3, with TRBD2 matching 7 bases. This CDR3 region has 18 residues. The germline CDR1 and CDR2 sequences are SGHRS and YFSETQ. V was clipped by 0 bases and J by 1 base; unmatched bases: 11. This CDR3 reads CASSLAGLAGDGTDTQYF. Written as DNA, the CDR3 is TGCGCCAGCAGCTTGGCCGGGTTGGCGGGAGATGGCACAGATACGCAGTATTTT.

The rearrangement uses TRBV7-6 and TRBJ1-2, with 10 positions matching TRBD1. Germline values: CDR1 SGHVS, CDR2 FNYEAQ. With V trimmed by 5 bases and J by 5 bases, 14 bases remained unmatched. This CDR3 comprises 17 residues. The CDR3 DNA sequence: TGTGCCAGCAGCCCGCATAATCCGGGACAGGGGACTTATGGCTACACCTTC. Translating gives CASSPHNPGQGTYGYTF.

This chain links TRBV11-1 with TRBJ2-7; 7 bases are a match to TRBD1. V shed 3 bases and J 6 bases; nucleotides not matched to a gene: 5. Germline V gene data show CDR1 as SGHAT and CDR2 as FQDESV (reference sequence). This CDR3 spans 13 amino acids. CDR3 loop: CASSFTGVGEQYF. Here the CDR3 DNA reads TGTGCCAGCAGCTTTACAGGGGTAGGCGAGCAGTACTTC.

This clone was seen once. CDR3: CASSWDRDGQPQHF. CDR3 DNA: TGTGCCAGCAGTTGGGACAGGGACGGTCAGCCCCAGCATTTT. This chain joins TRBV6-5 and TRBJ1-5; TRBD1 matches 9 bases. Per the germline V gene, CDR1 is MNHEY and CDR2 is SVGAGI. This CDR3 has 14 residues. V was clipped by 4 bases and J by 6 bases; unmatched bases: 4.

The rearrangement uses TRBV7-9 and TRBJ2-7, with 8 bases identical to TRBD1. Trimming removed 1 base from V and 4 bases from J; junction bases left unmatched: 9. Germline loops: CDR1 SEHNR, CDR2 FQNEAQ (reference sequence). This CDR3 is 16 amino acids long. In DNA form, the CDR3 reads TGTGCCAGCAGCTTAGGCGTTATAGACAGGGGATACGAGCAGTACTTC. It codes for CASSLGVIDRGYEQYF.